Each of the 6 T cell receptor delta chains below was sequenced from the same sample in a study of Vδ1+ human thymocytes. Findings of the study overall: In the thymus, TRG and TRD repertoires looked highly polyclonal with Gaussian CDR3 lengths.

Sequences come from RNA converted to cDNA by reverse transcription. The CDR3 regions were amplified by multiplex PCR from V-gene primers to a constant-region primer. TCRdb reanalysed the multiplex PCR reads via CATT. The sample shows under 85,000 delta-chain clones, around 35% of them seen only once. For these TCRs, the target antigens are not known. The sample taken for sequencing was Vdelta1+ gamma-delta thymocytes from the thymus. Subset noted: FACS-sorted CD3+ TCRalphabeta- TCRVdelta1+ TCRVdelta2- thymocytes. The receptor set was obtained from a boy younger than two who had congenital heart surgery.

V usage is TRDV1 and J usage is TRDJ1, with TRDD3 matching 10 bases. The length of the CDR3 is 19 residues. Germline CDR1 TSWWSYY, CDR2 QGS. The trim removed 0 bases at V and 2 bases at J, leaving 12 bases unmatched. CDR3 coding DNA: TGTGCTCTTGGGGAACTTGGCGCCTACCTGGGGGATAAAACCGATAAACTCATCTTT. It translates to CALGELGAYLGDKTDKLIF.

The V gene is TRDV1, the J gene TRDJ1; D tentatively reads TRDD2 or TRDD3 (9 bases each). The V gene's germline CDR1 is TSWWSYY and CDR2 QGS. With 4 bases removed from V and 7 bases from J, the gap between germline ends came to 31 bases. The CDR3 loop spans 19 amino acids. The CDR3 here is CALGGGLPTYWGNPAKLIF. The DNA for the CDR3 is TGTGCTCTTGGGGGGGGCCTTCCTACGTACTGGGGGAACCCCGCTAAACTCATCTTT.

V usage is TRDV1 and J usage is TRDJ1, with no clear D. The CDR3 is 17 amino acids. From germline, CDR1 is TSWWSYY and CDR2 QGS. Trimming left V 2 bases short and J 2 bases short, with 18 bases between. The CDR3 sequence is CALGEVMTRTFTDKLIF. CDR3 DNA sequence: TGTGCTCTTGGGGAAGTCATGACACGAACTTTTACCGATAAACTCATCTTT.

The chain couples TRDV1 to TRDJ1; D unresolved. Germline V lookup: CDR1 TSWWSYY, CDR2 QGS. This CDR3 region has 14 residues. Trimming took 2 bases from V and 0 from J, leaving 7 bases between them. The CDR3 here is CALGETLYTDKLIF. The DNA of the CDR3 is TGTGCTCTTGGGGAAACCCTTTACACCGATAAACTCATCTTT.

A remark on this clone: The same CDR3 is also encoded by other DNA sequences in this sample. The rearrangement links TRDV1 to TRDJ1; 10 bases are a match to TRDD3. The CDR3 is 22 amino acids. Trimming removed 2 bases from V and 7 bases from J; junction bases left unmatched: 28. Germline assignment: CDR1 TSWWSYY and CDR2 QGS. The CDR3: CALGEINPLFPILGDSHPKLIF. The CDR3 region has the DNA TGTGCTCTTGGGGAAATAAACCCCTTGTTCCCCATACTGGGGGATTCCCACCCTAAACTCATCTTT.

The chain uses TRDV1 and TRDJ1; the match to TRDD3 covers 13 bases. Germline values: CDR1 TSWWSYY, CDR2 QGS. The CDR3 spans 19 residues. After removal of 2 bases from V and 9 bases from J, the junction contained 18 bases not matched to a gene. The CDR3 here is CALGEVAVLGDTPAPELIF. CDR3 nucleotide sequence: TGTGCTCTTGGGGAAGTAGCCGTACTGGGGGATACGCCAGCTCCTGAACTCATCTTT.